The source of this TCR beta chain is a study of blood T cells in healthy people across ages. The study, taken as a whole, reports: Reliance upon unsorted PBMCs precluded definitive naive versus antigen-experienced comparison. It was the long-lived donors that had more naive CD4+ cells and higher diversity than aged donors.

The CDR3 length is 13 residues. Per germline, CDR1 MGHRA and CDR2 YSYEKL. Each sample used at least 6.5 million PBMCs. A second 7 to 11 cycle PCR used barcoded and J-beta primers. Every sample gave at least 2.5 million paired-end reads containing CDR3. TCRdb fed the 5' RACE reads into MiXCR, producing one record per CDR3 protein. The sample carries about 940,000 distinct CDR3 sequences, 40% to 60% recorded once. This clonotype was counted a few times. Its antigen is undetermined. The sequenced sample was blood. This sequence originates from a man aged 25-45 years in good health. The chain carries TRBV4-1 and TRBJ2-4, with TRBD1 identical over 7 bases. TRBJ2-7 explains the end of the DNA better; the J call may be wrong. CDR3 sequence: CASSHFRTGEQYF. For the CDR3, the DNA is TGCGCCAGCAGCCATTTCAGGACAGGCGAGCAGTACTTC.